The present T cell receptor (beta chain) was sequenced within a study of blood T cells in healthy people across ages. Alongside a J-beta primer mix, a sample-barcoded 5' primer served in a second PCR lasting roughly 6 to 11 cycles. Each cDNA was tagged by a template-switch adaptor containing 12 random nucleotides. MiXCR was run by TCRdb on the 5' RACE reads, yielding one entry per CDR3 protein. This sample has 1.5 million to 2 million distinct CDR3 sequences, with about 32% found just once. CDR3 length equals 15 residues. The donors, all healthy, were Caucasians living in Russia, aged roughly 6 to 90. Note on this clonotype: The junction differs from germline at one of its ends, possibly a read error.

This TCR was recovered from a woman in her twenties or thirties in good health. The chain employs TRBV12-3 or TRBV12-4 and TRBJ2-3; D unclear. Sequencing was done on a sample of blood. The CDR3 loop reads CASKMGWDSTDAQYF. The CDR3 DNA sequence: TGTGCCAGCAAAATGGGGTGGGATAGCACAGATGCGCAGTATTTT.